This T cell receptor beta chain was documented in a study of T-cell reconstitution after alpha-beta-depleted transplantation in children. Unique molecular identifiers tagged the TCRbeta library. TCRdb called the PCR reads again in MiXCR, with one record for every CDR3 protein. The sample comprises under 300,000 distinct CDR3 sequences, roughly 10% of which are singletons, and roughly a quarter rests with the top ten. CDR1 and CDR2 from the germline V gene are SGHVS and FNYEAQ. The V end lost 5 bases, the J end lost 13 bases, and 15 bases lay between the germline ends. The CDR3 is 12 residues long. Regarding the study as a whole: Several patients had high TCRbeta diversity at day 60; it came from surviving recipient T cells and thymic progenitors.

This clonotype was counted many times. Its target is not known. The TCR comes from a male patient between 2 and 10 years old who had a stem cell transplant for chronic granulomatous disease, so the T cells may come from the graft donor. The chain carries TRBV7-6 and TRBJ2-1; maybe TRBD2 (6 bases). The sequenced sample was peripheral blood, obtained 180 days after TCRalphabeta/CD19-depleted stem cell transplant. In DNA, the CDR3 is TGTGCCAGCAGCCGACTTAGCGGAACCCAGTTCTTC. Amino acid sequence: CASSRLSGTQFF.